The sequence of this T cell receptor beta chain was determined in a study of identical twins. Whole-study results and caveats: Fewer insertions characterized abundant cord blood beta clonotypes, whereas memory repertoires showed none.

In this sample, this clonotype turned up many times. Its antigen is as yet unknown. A universal primer site came from template switching; cDNA carried unique molecular identifiers. MiXCR, applied by TCRdb to the 5' RACE reads, yields one record per CDR3 protein. Among 150,000 or so distinct CDR3 sequences listed, 3% to 4.5% were seen once. Germline assignment: CDR1 DFQATT and CDR2 SNEGSKA (reference sequence). Trimming stripped 3 bases from V and 3 bases from J, with 11 bases between. The CDR3 spans 14 residues. Only healthy Caucasians were included as donors. This TCR derives from a man younger than 35 in good health. The chain couples TRBV20-1 to TRBJ2-2, with D perhaps being TRBD1 or TRBD2 (5 bases each). Sequencing input: memory T cells sorted from blood. CDR3 bases: TGCAGTGCTAGGTCGGGGCCCCACACCGGGGAGCTGTTTTTT. Translating it yields CSARSGPHTGELFF.